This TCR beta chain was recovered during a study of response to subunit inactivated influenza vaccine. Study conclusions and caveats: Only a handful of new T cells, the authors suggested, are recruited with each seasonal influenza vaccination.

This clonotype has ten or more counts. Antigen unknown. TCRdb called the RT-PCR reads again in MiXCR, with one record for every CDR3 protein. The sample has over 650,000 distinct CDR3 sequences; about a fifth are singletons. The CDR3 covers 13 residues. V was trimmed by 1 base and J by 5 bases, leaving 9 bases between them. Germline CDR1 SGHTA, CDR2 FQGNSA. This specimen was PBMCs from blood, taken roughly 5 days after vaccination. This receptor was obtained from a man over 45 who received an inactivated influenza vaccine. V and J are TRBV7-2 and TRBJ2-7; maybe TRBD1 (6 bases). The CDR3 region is CASSLVGANEQYF. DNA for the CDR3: TGTGCCAGCAGCTTAGTGGGGGCGAACGAGCAGTACTTC.